The 32 T cell receptor beta chains below come from one sample, sequenced in a study of cytomegalovirus exposure and HLA in healthy donors. Profiled with immunoSEQ multiplex PCR; TCRdb holds only in-frame clones, not every one. The sample includes around 60,000 clones, roughly 95% seen only once; the top ten take more than 0.9%. The sequencing input was PBMCs. These TCRs come from a woman aged 18-29 years in good health and CMV-seronegative.

This clone was seen only once. V is TRBV25-1 and J is TRBJ1-1; a possible D gene is TRBD1 (5 bases). V gave up 4 bases and J gave up 5 bases, with 14 bases separating them. Germline V gene sequence: CDR1 MGHDK, CDR2 SYGVNS. This CDR3 is 14 amino acids long. The CDR3 reads CASSALAGGTEAFF. For the CDR3, the DNA is TGTGCCAGCAGTGCCCTGGCGGGGGGGACTGAAGCTTTCTTT.

V is TRBV6-5 and J is TRBJ2-3; 10 bases agree with TRBD2. Germline V CDR1 and CDR2: MNHEY, SVGAGI. CDR3 length: 15 amino acids. V shed 11 bases and J 4 bases; nucleotides not matched to a gene: 12. CDR3: CASAGGTRQADTQYF. For the CDR3, the DNA is TGTGCCTCAGCGGGGGGGACGCGGCAGGCAGATACGCAGTATTTT.

The chain has TRBV4-3 and TRBJ2-5; TRBD2 matches at 13 bases. Germline V CDR1 and CDR2: LGHNA, YSLEER. This CDR3 contains 18 residues. V shed 1 base, J shed 2 bases, and the junction held 7 bases outside the gene matches. The CDR3: CASSQVLAGGPGQETQYF. CDR3 DNA sequence: TGCGCCAGCAGCCAAGTACTAGCGGGAGGGCCGGGGCAAGAGACCCAGTACTTC.

V gene TRBV29-1 combines with J gene TRBJ2-5, with a tentative D call TRBD1 (6 bases). Trimming took off 3 bases at V and 7 bases at J, with 21 bases between the two ends. This CDR3 is built from 15 residues. From germline, CDR1 is SQVTM and CDR2 ANQGSEA. In nucleotides, the CDR3 is TGCAGCGTTGATTGGGCAGGGGCGGCCCTGGGGACCCAGTACTTC. It codes for CSVDWAGAALGTQYF. Full variable domain (remainder filled in from reference TRBV29-1 and TRBJ2-5): SAVISQKPSRDICQRGTSLTIQCQVDSQVTMMFWYRQQPGQSLTLIATANQGSEATYESGFVIDKFPISRPNLTFSTLTVSNMSPEDSSIYLCSVDWAGAALGTQYFGPGTRLLVL.

For this clone: The conserved closing phenylalanine or tryptophan is absent in this CDR3, likely reflecting a read error. It is unclear where the CDR3 begins or ends on the DNA, so no DNA is shown, and the CDR3 is as TCRdb lists it. The chain is built from TRBV7-9 and TRBJ1-2; whether TRBD1, the table's D call, matches the DNA was not checked. The CDR3 is 12 residues long, ends included. Germline V CDR1 and CDR2: SEHNR, FQNEAQ (reference sequence). The CDR3 sequence is CASSTETGAQRL.

This chain connects TRBV9 to TRBJ2-2, with D possibly being TRBD1 (7 bases). V was shortened by 4 bases and J by 4 bases, with 14 bases between the two germline ends. The CDR3 loop spans 15 amino acids. Germline lookup yields CDR1 SGDLS and CDR2 YYNGEE. CDR3 in amino acids: CASSHHRGGTGELFF. The CDR3 nucleotides read TGTGCCAGCAGCCACCACAGGGGAGGCACCGGGGAGCTGTTTTTT.

J is TRBJ1-5 and V is TRBV6-6; TRBD1 agrees at 9 bases. The CDR3 is 15 residues long. Germline V gene data show CDR1 as MNHNY and CDR2 as SVGAGI (reference sequence). After removal of 6 bases from V and 7 bases from J, the junction contained 10 bases not matched to a gene. As DNA, the CDR3 is TGTGCCAGCAGCCCGGGACAGGGCGGGGGCCAGCCCCAGCATTTT. Amino acids: CASSPGQGGGQPQHF.

CDR3 region: CASTPDRGDEQFF. CDR3 sequence (DNA): TGTGCCAGCACTCCGGACAGGGGCGATGAGCAGTTCTTC. This chain uses TRBV2 with TRBJ2-1; 9 nucleotides align to TRBD1. The V segment lost 7 bases and the J segment 8 bases; nucleotides outside the gene matches: 6. This CDR3 region has 13 residues. Germline CDR1 reads SNHLY; CDR2 reads FYNNEI.

V usage is TRBV19 and J usage is TRBJ1-2, with D possibly matching TRBD1 (6 bases). Germline V gene lookup returns CDR1 LNHDA and CDR2 SQIVND (reference sequence). The CDR3 runs 14 residues. The germline V and J ends were trimmed by 4 bases and 7 bases, with 16 bases remaining between them. This CDR3 reads CASSTLTGPLGYTF. The CDR3 coding sequence is TGTGCCAGTAGTACCCTTACAGGGCCCCTTGGCTACACCTTC.

This clone came up once. V is TRBV6-5 and J is TRBJ1-3; a weak D match, TRBD1 (5 bases). With 8 bases removed from V and 2 bases from J, the gap between germline ends came to 16 bases. The CDR3 runs to 15 residues. Germline V CDR1 and CDR2: MNHEY, SVGAGI. As DNA, the CDR3 is TGTGCCAGCGGCACCCCAGGGAATACTGGAAACACCATATATTTT. This sequence encodes CASGTPGNTGNTIYF.

DNA of the CDR3: TGTGCCAGCTCACCACAGGGTGACGGAGGGTACGAGCAGTACTTC. Protein product: CASSPQGDGGYEQYF. The chain is built from TRBV18 and TRBJ2-7; D perhaps matches TRBD2 (6 bases). Per the germline V gene, CDR1 is KGHSH and CDR2 is LQKENI. The CDR3 spans 15 residues. V shed 1 base and J shed 4 bases, with 14 bases lying between them.

V and J are TRBV27 and TRBJ2-3; 10 positions match TRBD2. The CDR3 has 15 residues. Per the germline V gene, CDR1 is MNHEY and CDR2 is SMNVEV (reference sequence). J was trimmed by 1 base and V by 3 bases; bases with no gene match: 1. CDR3 nucleotides: TGTGCCAGCAGTTTTCTAGCGGGAGGCACAGATACGCAGTATTTT. This gives the protein CASSFLAGGTDTQYF.

The V call is TRBV19, the J call TRBJ1-5, with TRBD1 identical over 7 bases. The CDR3 runs to 15 residues. The J segment lost 6 bases and the V segment lost 5 bases, leaving 10 bases of the junction unmatched. Germline CDR1 reads LNHDA; CDR2 reads SQIVND (reference sequence). CDR3 loop: CASSPHPRQGQPQHF. In DNA form, the CDR3 reads TGTGCCAGTAGTCCCCACCCTCGACAGGGTCAGCCCCAGCATTTT.

J is TRBJ2-4 and V is TRBV28; no reliable D call. This CDR3 comprises 12 residues. Trimming left V 8 bases short and J 2 bases short, with 7 bases between. Per the germline V gene, CDR1 is MDHEN and CDR2 is SYDVKM. The CDR3 spells CASGQTKNIQYF. The CDR3 DNA follows: TGTGCCAGCGGGCAGACCAAAAACATTCAGTACTTC.

This clone appeared once. The V gene is TRBV18, the J gene TRBJ1-1; 7 positions agree with TRBD1. The V and J ends lost 6 bases and 5 bases, in that order; junction bases with no gene match: 9. Germline lookup yields CDR1 KGHSH and CDR2 LQKENI. This CDR3 is 14 amino acids long. The CDR3 region is CASSLGTVKTEAFF. As DNA, the CDR3 is TGTGCCAGCTCCCTTGGGACAGTCAAGACTGAAGCTTTCTTT.

This chain links TRBV5-8 with TRBJ2-7, with TRBD1 matching 7 bases. The CDR3 extends over 13 amino acids. After removal of 5 bases from V and 2 bases from J, the junction contained 4 bases not matched to a gene. The germline gives CDR1 SGHTS, CDR2 YDEGEE. The CDR3 spells CASRRQGAYEQYF. CDR3 DNA: TGTGCCAGCAGGAGGCAGGGGGCCTACGAGCAGTACTTC.

This chain connects TRBV19 to TRBJ2-3; D is possibly TRBD2 (6 bases). CDR1 and CDR2 (germline): LNHDA, SQIVND (reference sequence). V was trimmed by 5 bases and J by 0 bases, leaving 15 bases between them. This CDR3 region has 16 residues. CDR3 DNA: TGTGCCAGTAGTCCGTGGGGGGAGGAGAGCACAGATACGCAGTATTTT. Translated, it gives CASSPWGEESTDTQYF.

The chain couples TRBV12-2 to TRBJ2-1; the table's D call, TRBD2, was not checked against the DNA. TRBV12-2 is a known pseudogene. This CDR3 comprises 17 residues. The CDR3: CASRRGAGRPLYNEQFF. CDR3 nucleotide sequence: TGTGCAAGTCGCCGCGGAGCGGGCCGCCCCCTTTACAATGAGCAGTTCTTC.

Remarks on this clone: Germline and junction disagree at one end, which may indicate a read error. The chain carries TRBV5-1 and TRBJ2-1; 12 bases are shared with TRBD1. The CDR3 sequence is 13 residues long. Germline lookup yields CDR1 SGHRS and CDR2 YFSETQ. The chain's CDR3 is CASSRGQGAEEFF. Here the CDR3 DNA reads TGCGCCAGCAGCAGGGGACAGGGGGCTGAGGAGTTCTTC.

The CDR3 sequence: CASSPGSPGWDEQFF. CDR3 coding DNA: TGTGCCAGCTCACCCGGCTCGCCAGGGTGGGATGAGCAGTTCTTC. V and J are TRBV18 and TRBJ2-1; D may be TRBD1 (5 bases). The V and J ends lost 3 bases and 8 bases respectively, with 17 bases between them. The germline CDR1 and CDR2 sequences are KGHSH and LQKENI. The length of the CDR3 is 15 residues.

The chain is built from TRBV7-3 and TRBJ2-7; 8 nucleotides match TRBD2. Germline trimming cut 1 base from V and 6 bases from J; bases unmatched to any gene: 5. Germline CDR1 SGHTA, CDR2 FQGTGA. The CDR3 contains 14 residues. Here the CDR3 reads CASSLRARGGEQYF. CDR3 sequence (DNA): TGTGCCAGCAGCTTAAGGGCCCGGGGGGGCGAGCAGTACTTC.

The chain has TRBV5-6 and TRBJ1-2; D is undetermined. The CDR3 sequence is 16 residues long. CDR1 SGHDT and CDR2 YYEEEE come from the germline V gene. The germline V and J ends were trimmed by 4 bases and 7 bases, with 23 bases remaining between them. The CDR3 bases are TGTGCCAGCAGCGCCCTTAGGGTGGGAGGTTGGAGTGGCTACACCTTC. Translating gives CASSALRVGGWSGYTF.

The CDR3 DNA reads TGTGCCAGCAGTGACGGACAGGCCTCTGGGGCCAACGTCCTGACTTTC. Its translation is CASSDGQASGANVLTF. The chain uses TRBV6-4 and TRBJ2-6; 7 nucleotides agree with TRBD1. Germline values: CDR1 MRHNA, CDR2 SNTAGT. With V trimmed by 2 bases and J by 0 bases, 1 base remained unmatched. The CDR3 has 16 residues.

This clone was detected a few times. The gene calls are TRBV18 and TRBJ2-7; D call uncertain. The germline V gene encodes CDR1 KGHSH and CDR2 LQKENI. CDR3 length: 11 amino acids. Deletions cut 6 bases from V and 3 bases from J, with 6 bases between. CDR3 loop: CASSPNYEQYF. CDR3 in DNA: TGTGCCAGCTCTCCCAACTACGAGCAGTACTTC. The full variable domain, in which reference TRBV18 and TRBJ2-7 provide the parts outside the CDR3, is NAGVMQNPRHLVRRRGQEARLRCSPMKGHSHVYWYRQLPEEGLKFMVYLQKENIIDESGMPKERFSAEFPKEGPSILRIQQVVRGDSAAYFCASSPNYEQYFGPGTRLTVT.

The chain employs TRBV7-9 and TRBJ1-3, with a possible D match to TRBD1 (6 bases). The CDR3 totals 16 residues. Germline CDR1 and CDR2: SEHNR and FQNEAQ (reference sequence). The V end lost 5 bases, the J end lost 0 bases, and 14 bases lay between the germline ends. The CDR3 sequence: CASSATQGHSGNTIYF. The CDR3 nucleotides are TGTGCCAGCAGCGCCACACAGGGCCACTCTGGAAACACCATATATTTT.

This chain uses TRBV7-8 with TRBJ1-2, with TRBD1 identical over 7 bases. Per the germline V gene, CDR1 is SGHVS and CDR2 is FQNEAQ. The junction had 9 bases not matched to a gene; V was cut back by 1 base and J by 7 bases. This CDR3 comprises 15 residues. CDR3 in amino acids: CASSLGFGAGGGYTF. Here the CDR3 DNA reads TGTGCCAGCAGCTTAGGCTTTGGGGCAGGGGGTGGCTACACCTTC. The complete variable domain, with remaining parts taken from reference TRBV7-8 and TRBJ1-2, reads GAGVSQSPRYKVAKRGQDVALRCDPISGHVSLFWYQQALGQGPEFLTYFQNEAQLDKSGLPSDRFFAERPEGSVSTLKIQRTQQEDSAVYLCASSLGFGAGGGYTFGSGTRLTVV.

The chain uses TRBV7-2 and TRBJ2-7; tentative D call: TRBD2 (5 bases). The CDR3 covers 12 residues. Deletions cut 0 bases from V and 7 bases from J, with 7 bases between. CDR1 SGHTA and CDR2 FQGNSA come from the germline V gene. As DNA, the CDR3 is TGTGCCAGCAGCTTAGCGCGCGGGGAGCAGTACTTC. Its protein is CASSLARGEQYF.

The V and J genes are TRBV9 and TRBJ2-7; 9 nucleotides match TRBD2. CDR1 is SGDLS, CDR2 YYNGEE, per germline. V lost 6 bases and J lost 7; bases outside the gene matches: 11. The CDR3 totals 14 residues. CDR3 sequence (DNA): TGTGCCAGCAACGAGGGGCGGGAGGGTGGGGAGCAGTACTTC. Its translation: CASNEGREGGEQYF.

The chain employs TRBV5-6 and TRBJ2-2; weak D call: TRBD1 (6 bases). The CDR3 has 16 residues. The V end was cut by 0 bases, the J end by 0 bases, with 9 bases between. From germline, CDR1 is SGHDT and CDR2 YYEEEE. CDR3 region: CASSLDGTTNTGELFF. CDR3 DNA sequence: TGTGCCAGCAGCTTGGATGGGACAACGAACACCGGGGAGCTGTTTTTT.

The V and J genes are TRBV2 and TRBJ1-2; D is unresolved. The V end was cut by 8 bases, the J end by 8 bases, with 12 bases between. This CDR3 contains 11 residues. Germline CDR1 reads SNHLY; CDR2 reads FYNNEI. CDR3 sequence reads: CASVGVGGYTF. CDR3 coding DNA: TGTGCCAGCGTCGGGGTGGGAGGCTACACCTTC.

J is TRBJ2-1 and V is TRBV6-4; 10 bases agree with TRBD2. CDR3 length: 15 residues. V trimming: 6 bases; J trimming: 8 bases; junction bases outside the gene matches: 10. Germline lookup yields CDR1 MRHNA and CDR2 SNTAGT. CDR3 coding DNA: TGTGCCAGCAGCCCGAGGACTAGCGGCGGGGATGAGCAGTTCTTC. Translated: CASSPRTSGGDEQFF.

The gene calls are TRBV7-3 and TRBJ2-2; 14 bases map to TRBD2. Germline lookup yields CDR1 SGHTA and CDR2 FQGTGA. The trim removed 5 bases at V and 5 bases at J, leaving 7 bases unmatched. CDR3 length: 17 residues. The CDR3: CASSRGLAGVGTGELFF. Here the CDR3 DNA reads TGTGCCAGCAGCCGGGGACTAGCGGGAGTTGGGACCGGGGAGCTGTTTTTT. Full variable domain (outside the CDR3, taken from reference TRBV7-3 and TRBJ2-2): GAGVSQTPSNKVTEKGKYVELRCDPISGHTALYWYRQSLGQGPEFLIYFQGTGAADDSGLPNDRFFAVRPEGSVSTLKIQRTERGDSAVYLCASSRGLAGVGTGELFFGEGSRLTVL.